Below are 28 T cell receptor beta chains sequenced from a single sample in a study of T cells in Graves' hyperthyroidism and ophthalmopathy (dated by TCRdb to the late 2010s). The library was generated by multiplex PCR. The sequencer listed for this sample is Illumina HiSeq 2000. The TCR beta CDR3 regions were amplified from RNA transcripts. The TCR CDR3 was subjected to a first round of RT-PCR using the HTBI primer set and the Qiagen OneStep RT-PCR kit. TCRdb's own reprocessing of the public reads used fastp at Q25 and MiXCR and kept productive beta chains. Every entry covers one CDR3 protein and lists the most common genes and DNA from its rows. The sample table records around 580,000 distinct CDR3 sequences; approximately 16% of these occur just once. Of the sample, 15% to 20% is held by the ten largest clones. Sequenced input: blood. Every receptor here comes from a young woman with Graves' hyperthyroidism.

A word on this clonotype: This may stem from a read error, because a much larger clone lies one nucleotide away. The genes are TRBV6-5 and TRBJ2-7; unclear D gene. This CDR3 spans 14 amino acids. V gave up 2 bases and J gave up 4 bases, with 12 bases separating them. Germline values: CDR1 MNHEY, CDR2 SVGAGI. Written as DNA, the CDR3 is TGTGCCAGCAGTTACGGCTTGGTGCGTTACGAGCAGTACTTC. This sequence encodes CASSYGLVRYEQYF.

The rearrangement uses TRBV20-1 and TRBJ1-6; a possible D gene is TRBD1 (6 bases). The CDR3 totals 15 residues. Germline assignment: CDR1 DFQATT and CDR2 SNEGSKA (reference sequence). V was pared by 0 bases and J by 7 bases, with 13 bases between. The CDR3 region is CSARDQGTVNSPLHF. Here the CDR3 DNA reads TGCAGTGCTAGAGATCAGGGGACGGTCAATTCACCCCTCCACTTT.

This clonotype was observed at least ten times. The chain uses TRBV28 and TRBJ2-7; D is unresolved. The V end was cut by 10 bases, the J end by 6 bases, with 10 bases between. Per germline, CDR1 MDHEN and CDR2 SYDVKM. This CDR3 region has 10 residues. The CDR3 loop is CATGPSEQYF. The CDR3 DNA reads as TGTGCCACCGGTCCTAGCGAGCAGTACTTC.

This clonotype was counted a few times. The J gene is TRBJ1-1, the V gene TRBV5-1, with D maybe TRBD1 (5 bases). V lost 4 bases to trimming and J lost 5 bases, with 12 bases between them. Germline V gene data show CDR1 as SGHRS and CDR2 as YFSETQ. The CDR3 sequence is 13 residues long. This CDR3 is CASSHGGLTEAFF. CDR3 in DNA: TGCGCCAGCAGCCATGGGGGGTTGACTGAAGCTTTCTTT. The full variable domain, in which reference TRBV5-1 and TRBJ1-1 provide the parts outside the CDR3, is KAGVTQTPRYLIKTRGQQVTLSCSPISGHRSVSWYQQTPGQGLQFLFEYFSETQRNKGNFPGRFSGRQFSNSRSEMNVSTLELGDSALYLCASSHGGLTEAFFGQGTRLTVV.

The chain uses TRBV9 and TRBJ2-7; D may correspond to TRBD1 or TRBD2 (5 bases each). This CDR3 comprises 14 residues. Germline loops: CDR1 SGDLS, CDR2 YYNGEE. Trimming took off 0 bases at V and 6 bases at J, with 13 bases between the two ends. CDR3 amino acids: CASSVGPGLSEQYF. CDR3 nucleotides: TGTGCCAGCAGCGTAGGACCGGGGCTAAGCGAGCAGTACTTC.

There are many counts of this clonotype. V usage is TRBV5-1 and J usage is TRBJ2-7; D not resolved. With 2 bases removed from V and 2 bases from J, the gap between germline ends came to 11 bases. Germline loops: CDR1 SGHRS, CDR2 YFSETQ. The CDR3 is 14 amino acids. This chain's CDR3 is CASSFSDGTYEQYF. The CDR3 DNA is TGCGCCAGCAGCTTTTCCGACGGTACCTACGAGCAGTACTTC.

Ten or more counts support this clonotype. The chain uses TRBV7-3 and TRBJ2-3, with 7 bases fitting TRBD2. CDR1 is SGHTA, CDR2 FQGTGA, per germline. The V gene end was trimmed by 2 bases and the J gene end by 4 bases; junction bases not matched to a gene: 9. The CDR3 has 16 amino acids. The CDR3 protein is CASSLGVAGEADTQYF. CDR3 in DNA: TGTGCCAGCAGCTTAGGTGTGGCGGGGGAGGCAGATACGCAGTATTTT.

This clonotype was counted only a few times. The rearrangement links TRBV12-3 or TRBV12-4 to TRBJ2-1; D is uncertain. The CDR3 is made up of 12 amino acids. V was pared by 3 bases and J by 9 bases, with 9 bases between. Here the CDR3 reads CASSFGGFEQFF. In DNA form, the CDR3 reads TGTGCCAGCAGTTTCGGTGGTTTTGAGCAGTTCTTC.

This chain joins TRBV5-1 and TRBJ1-2, with D possibly being TRBD1 (6 bases). The CDR3 has 16 amino acids. In germline, CDR1 is SGHRS, CDR2 YFSETQ. V shed 0 bases and J shed 4 bases, with 16 bases lying between them. The DNA of the CDR3 is TGCGCCAGCAGCTTGGATTCGGGGGCTACCCCCTATGGCTACACCTTC. Translated: CASSLDSGATPYGYTF.

This clonotype came up a few times. The gene calls are TRBV5-4 and TRBJ2-7, with D unclear. This CDR3 has 13 residues. V was trimmed by 4 bases and J by 0 bases, leaving 8 bases between them. Germline V lookup: CDR1 SGHNT, CDR2 YYREEE (reference sequence). CDR3 protein: CASSTDHSYEQYF. CDR3 in DNA: TGTGCCAGCAGCACGGACCACTCCTACGAGCAGTACTTC. Together with reference TRBV5-4 and TRBJ2-7, the CDR3 gives the full variable domain: ETGVTQSPTHLIKTRGQQVTLRCSSQSGHNTVSWYQQALGQGPQFIFQYYREEENGRGNFPPRFSGLQFPNYSSELNVNALELDDSALYLCASSTDHSYEQYFGPGTRLTVT.

This clonotype came up many times. The chain carries TRBV30 and TRBJ1-1; 8 nucleotides align to TRBD1. Trimming removed 2 bases from V and 12 bases from J; junction bases left unmatched: 11. Germline V gene lookup returns CDR1 GTSNPN and CDR2 SVGIG (reference sequence). The CDR3 consists of 13 residues. The CDR3 sequence: CAWSPGQGAASFF. CDR3 nucleotide sequence: TGTGCCTGGAGTCCAGGACAGGGAGCGGCATCTTTCTTT.

This clonotype was found a few times. V usage is TRBV12-3 or TRBV12-4 and J usage is TRBJ2-5; D is undetermined. The germline V and J ends were trimmed by 7 bases and 4 bases, with 4 bases remaining between them. The CDR3 extends over 10 amino acids. DNA of the CDR3: TGTGCCAGCATGGGAGAGACCCAGTACTTC. Translated, it gives CASMGETQYF.

This clonotype was observed at least ten times. The V call is TRBV28, the J call TRBJ2-1; TRBD2 might be the D (5 bases). Per germline, CDR1 MDHEN and CDR2 SYDVKM. V was trimmed by 5 bases and J by 8 bases, leaving 22 bases between them. The CDR3 is 16 amino acids. Here the CDR3 reads CASSLTGISWTYEQFF. CDR3 bases: TGTGCCAGCAGTCTAACCGGGATTTCCTGGACCTATGAGCAGTTCTTC.

This clonotype was counted many times. The rearrangement links TRBV2 to TRBJ1-2, with 7 positions matching TRBD1. The CDR3 covers 15 residues. V gave up 6 bases and J gave up 2 bases; unmatched junction bases: 9. Germline V gene data show CDR1 as SNHLY and CDR2 as FYNNEI. This CDR3 reads CASRRTGERNYGYTF. CDR3 nucleotides: TGTGCCAGCAGAAGGACAGGCGAGAGAAACTATGGCTACACCTTC.

The V call is TRBV12-3 or TRBV12-4, the J call TRBJ1-4; 9 bases line up with TRBD1. The V segment lost 6 bases and the J segment 4 bases; nucleotides outside the gene matches: 6. This CDR3 region has 15 residues. DNA of the CDR3: TGTGCCAGCAGCACCGGGACAGGGAGTAATGAAAAACTGTTTTTT. The encoded protein is CASSTGTGSNEKLFF.

This clonotype was picked up many times. The V gene is TRBV24-1, the J gene TRBJ2-5; D possibly uses TRBD1 or TRBD2 (5 bases each). Trimming removed 4 bases from V and 4 bases from J, with 15 bases in between. This CDR3 comprises 15 residues. Germline V gives CDR1 KGHDR, CDR2 SFDVKD. CDR3 in amino acids: CATSDPGRFGETQYF. The CDR3, as DNA: TGTGCCACCAGTGACCCGGGACGATTCGGAGAGACCCAGTACTTC.

The rearrangement uses TRBV28 and TRBJ2-1; 7 bases are a match to TRBD1. The length of the CDR3 is 12 residues. Germline trimming cut 5 bases from V and 10 bases from J; bases unmatched to any gene: 5. CDR1 MDHEN and CDR2 SYDVKM come from the germline V gene. This CDR3 is CASSGPRGEQFF. CDR3 in DNA: TGTGCCAGCAGTGGACCCAGGGGGGAGCAGTTCTTC. The variable domain in full, with the rest retrieved from reference TRBV28 and TRBJ2-1, is DVKVTQSSRYLVKRTGEKVFLECVQDMDHENMFWYRQDPGLGLRLIYFSYDVKMKEKGDIPEGYSVSREKKERFSLILESASTNQTSMYLCASSGPRGEQFFGPGTRLTVL.

The gene calls are TRBV7-9 and TRBJ2-1; tentatively, D is TRBD1 (5 bases). V was pared by 8 bases and J by 0 bases, with 8 bases between. CDR1 is SEHNR, CDR2 FQNEAQ, per germline (reference sequence). CDR3 length: 13 residues. The CDR3 region is CASYRYSYNEQFF. CDR3 nucleotide sequence: TGTGCCAGCTACAGGTACTCCTACAATGAGCAGTTCTTC.

This clonotype has ten or more counts. This rearrangement joins TRBV29-1 to TRBJ1-2; a possible D gene is TRBD1 (6 bases). This CDR3 has 14 amino acids. V gave up 4 bases and J gave up 2 bases, with 14 bases separating them. Germline-derived CDR1 and CDR2 are SQVTM and ANQGSEA. CDR3 sequence reads: CSVGTEIINYGYTF. The CDR3 coding sequence is TGCAGCGTTGGGACAGAGATAATCAACTATGGCTACACCTTC.

This clonotype was counted ten times or more. The chain employs TRBV5-1 and TRBJ1-6; no clear D gene. Germline V CDR1 and CDR2: SGHRS, YFSETQ. This CDR3 has 13 residues. Between the trimmed V and J ends, which lost 0 bases and 10 bases, there was a span of 8 bases. The CDR3 DNA reads as TGCGCCAGCAGCTTGGTCGCGGACTCACCCCTCCACTTT. Its translation is CASSLVADSPLHF.

Concerning this clonotype: This sequence may be a read error, since a much larger clone differs from it by one base. J is TRBJ2-1 and V is TRBV20-1, with D perhaps assigned TRBD1 or TRBD2 (5 bases each). CDR3 size: 16 residues. In germline, CDR1 is DFQATT, CDR2 SNEGSKA (reference sequence). V was pared by 3 bases and J by 6 bases, with 21 bases between. The CDR3 protein is CSASPPGRDRCNEQFF. The DNA of the CDR3 is TGCAGTGCTAGTCCCCCAGGACGGGACCGATGCAATGAGCAGTTCTTC.

The chain has TRBV6-5 and TRBJ1-6, with D maybe TRBD1 (6 bases). CDR1 and CDR2 from the germline V gene are MNHEY and SVGAGI. The CDR3 is 18 residues long. Trimming left V 0 bases short and J 0 bases short, with 12 bases between. CDR3 DNA sequence: TGTGCCAGCAGTTACTCGGACAGCCTTAGCTCCTATAATTCACCCCTCCACTTT. Translated, it gives CASSYSDSLSSYNSPLHF.

This clonotype was counted at least ten times. This sequence joins TRBV6-1 and TRBJ2-7, with 9 positions matching TRBD2. This CDR3 is 15 amino acids long. Looked up from germline, CDR1 is MNHNS and CDR2 is SASEGT. J gave up 3 bases and V 6 bases, and 9 bases lay outside the gene matches. This chain's CDR3 is CASRSGTSRVYEQYF. CDR3 nucleotide sequence: TGTGCCAGCAGATCCGGGACTAGCCGGGTCTACGAGCAGTACTTC.

This clonotype appeared many times. The gene calls are TRBV3-1 and TRBJ1-3; D not certain. This CDR3 comprises 13 residues. The ends were cut back, 0 bases at V and 7 bases at J, with 7 bases in the middle. Germline values: CDR1 LGHDT, CDR2 YNNKEL (reference sequence). The DNA of the CDR3 is TGTGCCAGCAGCCAAGATCGAGGGAACACCATATATTTT. It specifies CASSQDRGNTIYF.

This clonotype occurred many times. This chain uses TRBV18 with TRBJ2-7; 7 nucleotides line up with TRBD1. The length of the CDR3 is 13 residues. Germline CDR1 is KGHSH and CDR2 is LQKENI. V dropped 3 bases and J dropped 6; count of bases not matched to a gene: 5. CDR3 sequence: CASSPTGIGEQYF. The CDR3 DNA sequence: TGTGCCAGCTCACCGACAGGGATCGGCGAGCAGTACTTC.

Ten or more counts support this clonotype. The J gene is TRBJ1-2, the V gene TRBV15, with D maybe TRBD1 (6 bases). The CDR3 totals 14 residues. V lost 4 bases and J 1 base, leaving 10 bases between the germline ends. Germline V gene lookup returns CDR1 LNHNV and CDR2 YYDKDF (reference sequence). DNA for the CDR3: TGTGCCACCAGCATTCGACAGGTTAACTATGGCTACACCTTC. Residues: CATSIRQVNYGYTF.

The chain joins TRBV2 to TRBJ1-1; 8 positions match TRBD1. The germline gives CDR1 SNHLY, CDR2 FYNNEI. The CDR3 extends over 14 amino acids. J lost 0 bases, V lost 6 bases, and 3 bases had no gene match. The chain's CDR3 is CASREDRVNTEAFF. DNA of the CDR3: TGTGCCAGCAGAGAGGACAGGGTGAACACTGAAGCTTTCTTT.

The chain couples TRBV27 to TRBJ2-3; 9 bases align to TRBD2. V lost 3 bases and J lost 6; bases outside the gene matches: 10. The length of the CDR3 is 16 residues. Per the germline V gene, CDR1 is MNHEY and CDR2 is SMNVEV (reference sequence). Here the CDR3 DNA reads TGTGCCAGCAGTTTCCTACGTAGCGGGGGCAGGGATACGCAGTATTTT. This encodes CASSFLRSGGRDTQYF.